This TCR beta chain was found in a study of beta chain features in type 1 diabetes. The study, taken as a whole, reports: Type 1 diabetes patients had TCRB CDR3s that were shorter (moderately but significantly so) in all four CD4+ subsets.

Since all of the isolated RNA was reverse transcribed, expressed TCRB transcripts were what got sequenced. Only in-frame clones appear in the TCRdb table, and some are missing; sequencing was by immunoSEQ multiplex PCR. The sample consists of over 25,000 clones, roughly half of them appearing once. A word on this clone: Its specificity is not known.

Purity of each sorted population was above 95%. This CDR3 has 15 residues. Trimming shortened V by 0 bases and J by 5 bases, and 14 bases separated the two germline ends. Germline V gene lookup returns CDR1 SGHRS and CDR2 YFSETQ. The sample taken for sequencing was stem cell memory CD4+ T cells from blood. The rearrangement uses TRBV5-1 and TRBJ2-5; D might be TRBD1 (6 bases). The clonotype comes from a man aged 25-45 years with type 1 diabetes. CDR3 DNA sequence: TGCGCCAGCAGCTTGGGCGAGAGGGGGTACGAGACCCAGTACTTC. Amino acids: CASSLGERGYETQYF.